The rows below give T cell receptor beta chains drawn from one sample of a study of technical replicates of blood from a handful of donors. Only in-frame clones appear in the TCRdb table, and some are missing; sequencing was by immunoSEQ multiplex PCR. Of some 62,000 clones detected, more than 85% appear once; the ten largest clones hold approximately 4.9%. Sequencing input: PBMCs. Every receptor here comes from a human donor in good health. Some clones in this sample may be carry-over from other donors' samples. Both conserved end residues are part of each CDR3. The order of the fields is J gene, V gene, D gene, clone size, CDR3 protein, CDR3 DNA. The D gene is left open where the match is weak. Only part of the rows carry a size: once, few, many, or a class if the clone is expanded.

J gene: TRBJ1-2
V gene: TRBV4-2
D gene: TRBD1
clone size: .
CDR3 protein: CASSQEDRVYGYTF
CDR3 DNA: TGTGCCAGCAGCCAAGAAGACAGGGTATACGGCTACACCTTC

J gene: TRBJ1-2
V gene: TRBV27
D gene: TRBD1
clone size: few
CDR3 protein: CASRTGGHYGYTF
CDR3 DNA: TGTGCCAGCAGGACAGGGGGCCATTATGGCTACACCTTC

J gene: TRBJ2-7
V gene: TRBV6-1
D gene: TRBD2
clone size: .
CDR3 protein: CASVTGTSSHEQYF
CDR3 DNA: TGTGCCAGTGTGACAGGGACTAGCTCCCACGAGCAGTACTTC

J gene: TRBJ2-7
V gene: TRBV7-9
D gene: .
clone size: .
CDR3 protein: CASSPPGTSPYEQYF
CDR3 DNA: TGTGCCAGCAGCCCCCCCGGGACAAGCCCCTACGAGCAGTACTTC

J gene: TRBJ1-6
V gene: TRBV5-1
D gene: TRBD1
clone size: .
CDR3 protein: CASSWGTGHSPLHF
CDR3 DNA: TGCGCCAGCAGCTGGGGGACAGGGCATTCACCCCTCCACTTT

J gene: TRBJ2-1
V gene: TRBV6-1
D gene: .
clone size: .
CDR3 protein: CASSDRTGGDEQFF
CDR3 DNA: TGTGCCAGCAGTGACCGGACTGGGGGCGATGAGCAGTTCTTC

J gene: TRBJ2-7
V gene: TRBV7-6
D gene: TRBD2
clone size: .
CDR3 protein: CASSPGLAGSEQYF
CDR3 DNA: TGTGCCAGCAGCCCGGGACTAGCAGGAAGCGAGCAGTACTTC

J gene: TRBJ2-2
V gene: TRBV11-2
D gene: TRBD1
clone size: .
CDR3 protein: CASGARLGTGGTGELFF
CDR3 DNA: TGTGCCAGCGGCGCTCGACTCGGGACAGGGGGGACCGGGGAGCTGTTTTTT

J gene: TRBJ2-1
V gene: TRBV9
D gene: TRBD2
clone size: .
CDR3 protein: CASSSRGTSGSGVYEQFF
CDR3 DNA: TGTGCCAGCAGCAGTAGGGGGACTAGCGGGAGTGGAGTTTATGAGCAGTTCTTC

J gene: TRBJ2-1
V gene: TRBV6-5
D gene: .
clone size: .
CDR3 protein: CASTTRRAYNEQFF
CDR3 DNA: TGTGCCAGCACCACGAGGCGGGCCTACAATGAGCAGTTCTTC

J gene: TRBJ1-5
V gene: TRBV19
D gene: .
clone size: once
CDR3 protein: CASRSRDSAADQPQHF
CDR3 DNA: TGTGCCAGCCGCTCCCGGGATTCCGCGGCCGATCAGCCCCAGCATTTT

J gene: TRBJ2-2
V gene: TRBV5-4
D gene: .
clone size: .
CDR3 protein: CASSLGGANTGELFF
CDR3 DNA: TGTGCCAGCAGCTTGGGGGGGGCGAACACCGGGGAGCTGTTTTTT